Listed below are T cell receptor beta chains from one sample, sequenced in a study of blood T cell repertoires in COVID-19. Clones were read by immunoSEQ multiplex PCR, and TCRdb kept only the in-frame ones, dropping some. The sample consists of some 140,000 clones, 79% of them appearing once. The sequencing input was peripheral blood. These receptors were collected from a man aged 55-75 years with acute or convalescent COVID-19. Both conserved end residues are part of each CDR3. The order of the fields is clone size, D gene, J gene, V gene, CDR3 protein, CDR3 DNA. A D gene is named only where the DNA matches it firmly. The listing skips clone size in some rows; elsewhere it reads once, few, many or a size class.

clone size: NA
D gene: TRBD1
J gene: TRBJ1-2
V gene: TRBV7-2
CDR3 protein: CASSLSGDRGGYTF
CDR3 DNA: TGTGCCAGCAGCTTAAGCGGGGACAGGGGAGGCTACACCTTC

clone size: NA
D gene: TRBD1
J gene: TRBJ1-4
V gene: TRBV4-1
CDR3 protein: CASSQEQGLFEKLFF
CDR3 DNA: TGCGCCAGCAGCCAAGAACAGGGGCTATTTGAAAAACTGTTTTTT

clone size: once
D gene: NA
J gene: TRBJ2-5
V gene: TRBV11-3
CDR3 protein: CASSEGLETQYF
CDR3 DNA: TGTGCCAGCAGCGAGGGTCTGGAGACCCAGTACTTC

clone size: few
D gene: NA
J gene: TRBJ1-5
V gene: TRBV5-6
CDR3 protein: CASSLSQGHQPQHF
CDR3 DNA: TGTGCCAGCAGCTTGAGTCAGGGCCATCAGCCCCAGCATTTT

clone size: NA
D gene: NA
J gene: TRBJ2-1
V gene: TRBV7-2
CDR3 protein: CASSTRVSGEQFF
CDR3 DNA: TGTGCCAGCAGCACCCGGGTGTCTGGTGAGCAGTTCTTC

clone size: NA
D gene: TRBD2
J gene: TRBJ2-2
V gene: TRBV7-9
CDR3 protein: CASSTSRGTGELFF
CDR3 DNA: TGTGCCAGCTCGACTAGCCGCGGCACCGGGGAGCTGTTTTTT

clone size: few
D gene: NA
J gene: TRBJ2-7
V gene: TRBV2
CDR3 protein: CASRYKGGYEQYF
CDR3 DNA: TGTGCCAGCAGATACAAGGGAGGCTACGAGCAGTACTTC

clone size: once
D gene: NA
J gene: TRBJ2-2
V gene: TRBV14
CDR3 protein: CASSQVRGFSTGELFF
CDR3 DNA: TGTGCCAGCAGCCAAGTACGGGGGTTCTCGACCGGGGAGCTGTTTTTT

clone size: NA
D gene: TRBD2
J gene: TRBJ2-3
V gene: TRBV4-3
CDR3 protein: CASSQSGGGVADTQYF
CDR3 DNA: TGCGCCAGCAGCCAATCTGGGGGAGGGGTAGCAGATACGCAGTATTTT

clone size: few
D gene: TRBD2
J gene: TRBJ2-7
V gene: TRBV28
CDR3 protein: CACFFGGVGGAAYEQYF
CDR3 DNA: TGTGCCTGCTTTTTTGGGGGGGTGGGCGGGGCGGCCTACGAGCAGTACTTC

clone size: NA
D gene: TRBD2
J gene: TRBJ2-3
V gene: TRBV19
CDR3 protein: CASSIASGPPSTDTQYF
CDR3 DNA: TGTGCCAGTAGTATCGCTAGCGGGCCACCTAGCACAGATACGCAGTATTTT

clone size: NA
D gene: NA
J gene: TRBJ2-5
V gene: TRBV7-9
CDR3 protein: CASSLAAGMGETQYF
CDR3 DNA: TGTGCCAGCAGCTTAGCCGCGGGGATGGGAGAGACCCAGTACTTC

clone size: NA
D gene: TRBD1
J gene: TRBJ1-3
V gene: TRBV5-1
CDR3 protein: CASSFDRGLRNTIYF
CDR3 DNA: TGCGCCAGCAGCTTTGACAGGGGGCTAAGAAACACCATATATTTT

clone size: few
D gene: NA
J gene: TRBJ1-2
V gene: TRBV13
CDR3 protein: CASSLAGPGNYGYTF
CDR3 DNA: TGTGCCAGCAGCTTAGCTGGGCCGGGGAACTATGGCTACACCTTC

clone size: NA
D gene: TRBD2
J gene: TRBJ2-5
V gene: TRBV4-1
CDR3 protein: CASSQGAGTSKETQYF
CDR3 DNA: TGCGCCAGCAGCCAAGGTGCCGGGACTAGCAAAGAGACCCAGTACTTC

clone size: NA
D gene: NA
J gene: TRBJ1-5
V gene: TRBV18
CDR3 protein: CASSPLSGEGQPQHF
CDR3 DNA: TGTGCCAGCTCACCACTTTCAGGGGAAGGGCAGCCCCAGCATTTT

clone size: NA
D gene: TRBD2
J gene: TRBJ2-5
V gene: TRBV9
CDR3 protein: CASSVGLAGGRETQYF
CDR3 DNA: TGTGCCAGCAGCGTAGGCCTAGCGGGAGGTCGGGAGACCCAGTACTTC

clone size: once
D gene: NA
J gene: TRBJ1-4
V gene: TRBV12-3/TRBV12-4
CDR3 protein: CASSSNNEEKLFF
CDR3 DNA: TGTGCCAGCAGCTCCAATAATGAGGAAAAACTGTTTTTT

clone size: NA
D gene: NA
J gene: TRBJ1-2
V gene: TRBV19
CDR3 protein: CASTNNNYGYTF
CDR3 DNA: TGTGCCAGTACGAACAACAACTATGGCTACACCTTC

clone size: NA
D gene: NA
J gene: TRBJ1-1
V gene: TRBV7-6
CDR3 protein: CASSSQGNTEAFF
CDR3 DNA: TGTGCCAGCAGCTCCCAGGGGAACACTGAAGCTTTCTTT

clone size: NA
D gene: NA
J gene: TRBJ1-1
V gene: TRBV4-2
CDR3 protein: CASSQVRGSGTEAFF
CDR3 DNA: TGTGCCAGCAGCCAAGTTAGAGGGAGCGGCACTGAAGCTTTCTTT

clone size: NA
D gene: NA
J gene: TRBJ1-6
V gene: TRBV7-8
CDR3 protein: CASSLDNISYNSPLHF
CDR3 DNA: TGTGCCAGCAGCTTAGATAACATATCCTATAATTCACCCCTCCACTTT

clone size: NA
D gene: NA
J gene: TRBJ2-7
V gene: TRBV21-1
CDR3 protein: CASSKGQGPSYEQYF
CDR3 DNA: TGTGCCAGCAGCAAAGGTCAGGGCCCTTCCTACGAGCAGTACTTC

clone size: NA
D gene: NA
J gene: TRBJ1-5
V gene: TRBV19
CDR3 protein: CASSIADISNQPQHF
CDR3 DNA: TGTGCCAGTAGTATAGCTGACATCAGCAATCAGCCCCAGCATTTT

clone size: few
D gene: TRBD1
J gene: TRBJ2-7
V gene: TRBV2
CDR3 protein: CASSEGQGVNYEQYF
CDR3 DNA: TGTGCCAGCAGTGAAGGGCAGGGGGTAAACTACGAGCAGTACTTC

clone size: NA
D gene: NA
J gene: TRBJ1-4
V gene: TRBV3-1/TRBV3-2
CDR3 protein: CASSLQLGGNEKLFF
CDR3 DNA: TGTGCCAGCAGCCTACAGTTAGGGGGTAATGAAAAACTGTTTTTT

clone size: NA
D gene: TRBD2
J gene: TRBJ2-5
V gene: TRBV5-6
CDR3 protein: CASSLYRLAEKTQYF
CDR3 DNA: TGTGCCAGCAGCTTGTACCGGCTAGCGGAAAAGACCCAGTACTTC

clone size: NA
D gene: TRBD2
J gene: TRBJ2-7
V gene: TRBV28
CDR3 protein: CASRKWGTSREQYF
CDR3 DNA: TGTGCCAGCAGGAAATGGGGGACTAGTCGCGAGCAGTACTTC

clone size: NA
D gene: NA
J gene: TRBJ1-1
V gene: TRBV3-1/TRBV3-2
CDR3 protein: CASSQDPGNTEAFF
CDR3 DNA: TGTGCCAGCAGCCAAGATCCAGGGAACACTGAAGCTTTCTTT